The clone carrying this TCR beta chain has only a few counts. Its antigen is unknown. A sort by CD45RO/CCR7/CD25/CD127/CD95/CD27 yielded CD4+ naive, central memory, regulatory and stem cell-like memory cells. These data originate in a study of beta chain features in type 1 diabetes. Whole-study context: Patients looked much like healthy donors when it came to age, gender and cell yields. Overall study results and limits: Cells expressing TCR highly could be over-represented by cDNA sequencing. Patients showed naive, central memory and Treg TCRB repertoires that appeared more similar than those of healthy donors.

Since all of the isolated RNA was reverse transcribed, expressed TCRB transcripts were what got sequenced. The data were produced by immunoSEQ multiplex PCR, yet TCRdb's version contains in-frame clones alone and is incomplete. Of 130,000 or so clones detected, around a tenth appear once; the ten largest clones hold about 0.68%. The sequence derives from a man younger than 30 in good health. The specimen sequenced was central memory CD4+ T cells from blood.

CDR3 loop: CASSYVSNSGNTIYF. Written as DNA, the CDR3 is TGTGCCAGCAGTTACGTTTCCAACTCTGGAAACACCATATATTTT. The chain has TRBV6-5 and TRBJ1-3; D not certain. Germline-derived CDR1 and CDR2 are MNHEY and SVGAGI. The CDR3 runs 15 residues. V was shortened by 2 bases and J by 0 bases, with 8 bases between the two germline ends.